Below, 14 T cell receptor beta chains from the same sample are listed, as sequenced in a study of PD-L1 blockade in urothelial cancer. The repertoire was sequenced with immunoSEQ multiplex PCR; TCRdb's copy has only in-frame clones and lacks some. The sample yields around 42,000 clones, 70% to 85% seen once. Source: PBMCs, taken around atezolizumab (anti-PD-L1) treatment. These TCRs come from a man between 65 and 85 years old with urothelial cancer.

The genes are TRBV7-9 and TRBJ1-1; D not resolved. V was cut by 3 bases and J by 6 bases, with 14 bases left in between. The CDR3 length is 14 residues. Germline V CDR1 and CDR2: SEHNR, FQNEAQ (reference sequence). The CDR3 DNA reads as TGTGCCAGCAGCTTCGGACTGGCCCTTTCTGAAGCTTTCTTT. Encoded protein: CASSFGLALSEAFF.

This clone is medium-sized within its sample. The chain has TRBV21-1 and TRBJ2-2; the D call of TRBD1 is as the table states it, not checked on the DNA. TRBV21-1 is labeled a pseudogene. The CDR3 loop spans 16 amino acids. CDR3 nucleotide sequence: TGTGCCAGCAGCAAAATGAAACAGGGAGTCCCCGGGGAGCTGTTTTTT. The encoded protein is CASSKMKQGVPGELFF.

The genes are TRBV7-9 and TRBJ2-1, with 11 bases aligning to TRBD2. With 3 bases clipped from V and 0 bases from J, the junction kept 10 bases outside the gene matches. This CDR3 has 19 amino acids. Germline lookup yields CDR1 SEHNR and CDR2 FQNEAQ (reference sequence). CDR3 sequence reads: CASSLGLAVKSSSYNEQFF. The CDR3 region has the DNA TGTGCCAGCAGCTTGGGACTAGCGGTAAAGTCCAGCTCCTACAATGAGCAGTTCTTC.

The chain couples TRBV27 to TRBJ2-1, with D uncertain. V lost 5 bases to trimming and J lost 0 bases, with 11 bases between them. The CDR3 sequence is 15 residues long. Germline V lookup: CDR1 MNHEY, CDR2 SMNVEV (reference sequence). The CDR3 bases are TGTGCCAGCAGTCGAACTTGGAGCTCCTACAATGAGCAGTTCTTC. Translation gives CASSRTWSSYNEQFF.

In its sample, this clone was seen once. This sequence joins TRBV6-6 and TRBJ2-7; 8 bases align to TRBD2. V shed 7 bases and J 2 bases; nucleotides not matched to a gene: 7. This CDR3 is built from 14 residues. Germline V CDR1 and CDR2: MNHNY, SVGAGI (reference sequence). CDR3 nucleotides: TGTGCCAGCACCCCTCAAGCGGGGGCCTACGAGCAGTACTTC. Translated: CASTPQAGAYEQYF.

This chain links TRBV5-6 with TRBJ2-7, with 7 bases that match TRBD1. Unmatched junction bases numbered 11, after V lost 2 bases and J lost 3 bases. Germline lookup yields CDR1 SGHDT and CDR2 YYEEEE. This CDR3 region has 16 residues. CDR3 bases: TGTGCCAGCAGCTTACTTGCTGGGACAGAAGTCTACGAGCAGTACTTC. This translates into CASSLLAGTEVYEQYF.

The chain carries TRBV6-6 and TRBJ2-3; maybe TRBD2 (7 bases). CDR3 length: 11 amino acids. V shed 8 bases and J shed 6 bases, with 9 bases lying between them. Germline assignment: CDR1 MNHNY and CDR2 SVGAGI (reference sequence). CDR3 coding DNA: TGTGCCAGCGGGGGGGGCGATACGCAGTATTTT. Protein: CASGGGDTQYF.

The chain recombines TRBV28 with TRBJ2-1; the match to TRBD2 covers 11 bases. The CDR3 consists of 17 residues. In germline, CDR1 is MDHEN, CDR2 SYDVKM. The junction had 11 bases not matched to a gene; V was cut back by 3 bases and J by 7 bases. CDR3 amino acids: CASSLPFTSGSGNEQFF. In DNA form, the CDR3 reads TGTGCCAGCAGTTTGCCCTTCACTAGCGGGAGTGGAAATGAGCAGTTCTTC.

The chain has TRBV27 and TRBJ2-1, with 7 bases that match TRBD2. With V trimmed by 7 bases and J by 8 bases, 8 bases remained unmatched. Germline CDR1 reads MNHEY; CDR2 reads SMNVEV (reference sequence). The CDR3 is 13 residues long. The CDR3 spells CASTYIRGDEQFF. The CDR3 DNA reads as TGTGCCAGCACCTACATCCGGGGGGATGAGCAGTTCTTC.

The gene calls are TRBV19 and TRBJ2-1; 10 bases are a match to TRBD2. This CDR3 has 16 amino acids. The germline CDR1 and CDR2 sequences are LNHDA and SQIVND (reference sequence). Trimming removed 7 bases from V and 3 bases from J; junction bases left unmatched: 9. This CDR3 is CASKEREGLYYNEQFF. CDR3 coding DNA: TGTGCCAGTAAGGAGCGGGAGGGCCTCTACTACAATGAGCAGTTCTTC. The whole variable domain, remainder taken from reference TRBV19 and TRBJ2-1, is DGGITQSPKYLFRKEGQNVTLSCEQNLNHDAMYWYRQDPGQGLRLIYYSQIVNDFQKGDIAEGYSVSREKKESFPLTVTSAQKNPTAFYLCASKEREGLYYNEQFFGPGTRLTVL.

This sequence joins TRBV6-5 and TRBJ1-2; 8 nucleotides agree with TRBD1. The CDR3 contains 14 residues. Germline CDR1 MNHEY, CDR2 SVGAGI. Losses at the gene ends were 5 bases for V and 4 bases for J; bases not matched to a gene: 6. The CDR3 bases are TGTGCCAGCAGTGCAGGACAGGGAACCTATGGCTACACCTTC. It yields the protein CASSAGQGTYGYTF.

The rearrangement links TRBV27 to TRBJ2-7; D possibly corresponds to TRBD1 (6 bases). Germline lookup yields CDR1 MNHEY and CDR2 SMNVEV (reference sequence). The CDR3 sequence is 14 residues long. Trimming cost V 2 bases and J 6 bases, with 14 bases left between them. For the CDR3, the DNA is TGTGCCAGCAGTTTAAGGGCAGGGGCGGCCGAGCAGTACTTC. Translating gives CASSLRAGAAEQYF.

In its sample, this clone was seen once. V usage is TRBV9 and J usage is TRBJ2-1, with a weak D call TRBD2 (6 bases). There are 14 residues in the CDR3. The germline V and J ends were trimmed by 0 bases and 8 bases, with 12 bases remaining between them. Germline V lookup: CDR1 SGDLS, CDR2 YYNGEE. Here the CDR3 reads CASSVGLEGDEQFF. CDR3 nucleotide sequence: TGTGCCAGCAGCGTAGGACTAGAAGGCGATGAGCAGTTCTTC.

This chain joins TRBV11-3 and TRBJ2-7; 14 positions agree with TRBD2. The CDR3 length is 14 residues. CDR1 and CDR2 from the germline V gene are SGHNT and YENEEA. The junction had 1 base not matched to a gene; V was cut back by 5 bases and J by 4 bases. CDR3 in amino acids: CASSRTSGRYEQYF. Written as DNA, the CDR3 is TGTGCCAGCAGCCGGACTAGCGGGAGGTACGAGCAGTACTTC.